Below, 3 T cell receptor beta chains from the same sample are listed, as sequenced in a study of blood T cell repertoires in COVID-19. The table came from immunoSEQ multiplex PCR; TCRdb's copy has only in-frame clones and leaves some out. The table records roughly 200,000 clones, about four fifths of them present only once. The sample consisted of PBMCs or T cells enriched from blood (not recorded which). The receptors were sampled from a woman between 25 and 40 years old who had been exposed to COVID-19.

On this clone: This sample includes further DNA sequences coding for the same CDR3. The chain recombines TRBV29-1 with TRBJ1-4; TRBD1 is a possible D gene (6 bases). The ends were cut back, 4 bases at V and 8 bases at J, with 11 bases in the middle. The CDR3 covers 12 residues. From germline, CDR1 is SQVTM and CDR2 ANQGSEA. Here the CDR3 DNA reads TGCAGCGTTGGGGGGCTGGACGAAAAACTGTTTTTT. It translates to CSVGGLDEKLFF.

The CDR3 sequence: CASTTGTPNTIYF. The DNA of the CDR3 is TGTGCCAGTACCACGGGGACACCAAACACCATATATTTT. This chain connects TRBV19 to TRBJ1-3; TRBD1 is a possible D gene (6 bases). This CDR3 comprises 13 residues. Per the germline V gene, CDR1 is LNHDA and CDR2 is SQIVND (reference sequence). The V and J ends lost 7 bases and 6 bases respectively, with 13 bases between them.

The chain combines TRBV2 with TRBJ2-5, with 10 bases matching TRBD2. CDR1 and CDR2 from the germline V gene are SNHLY and FYNNEI. V lost 7 bases to trimming and J lost 5 bases; unmatched junction nucleotides: 7. The CDR3 has 14 residues. The CDR3 nucleotides read TGTGCCAGCAATCTAGCGGGGGTGGGGGAGACCCAGTACTTC. It translates to CASNLAGVGETQYF.